Listed below are T cell receptor beta chains from one sample, sequenced in a study of T cell responses to AZD1222 COVID-19 vaccine. Using immunoSEQ multiplex PCR, the repertoire was profiled, and TCRdb retains in-frame clones only, with some absent. The sample has around 99,000 clones, 75% to 95% seen once. This sample comprised peripheral blood, obtained 28 days after the second AZD1222 dose. All receptors come from an adult who received the AZD1222 COVID-19 vaccine. Both conserved end residues are part of each CDR3. D genes are given only for firm matches. Size tells how often a clone was seen (once, few, many) or the class of an expanded clone, and some rows leave it out.

D gene,clone size,J gene,V gene,CDR3 protein,CDR3 DNA
TRBD1,NA,TRBJ1-6,TRBV6-5,CASSTGGIYNSPLHF,TGTGCCAGCAGCACAGGGGGTATCTATAATTCACCCCTCCACTTT
TRBD2,NA,TRBJ2-5,TRBV9,CASSVESTSGQETQYF,TGTGCCAGCAGCGTAGAGTCGACTAGCGGGCAAGAGACCCAGTACTTC
NA,NA,TRBJ2-2,TRBV3-1/TRBV3-2,CASSQGFGELFF,TGTGCCAGCAGCCAAGGTTTCGGGGAGCTGTTTTTT
NA,NA,TRBJ2-3,TRBV10-2,CASSDTGTDTQYF,TGCGCCAGCAGTGACACAGGGACAGATACGCAGTATTTT
NA,once,TRBJ1-2,TRBV30,CAWSVGGSYGYTF,TGTGCCTGGAGTGTTGGGGGGAGCTATGGCTACACCTTC
TRBD1,NA,TRBJ1-4,TRBV19,CASSPRDRGFFNEKLFF,TGTGCCAGTAGTCCCCGGGACAGGGGTTTCTTCAATGAAAAACTGTTTTTT
NA,NA,TRBJ1-1,TRBV30,CAWGRNVGAFF,TGTGCCTGGGGACGGAACGTAGGGGCTTTCTTT
NA,NA,TRBJ2-1,TRBV5-6,CASRIGGDYNEQFF,TGTGCCAGCAGGATTGGTGGGGATTACAATGAGCAGTTCTTC
NA,NA,TRBJ1-5,TRBV19,CASNAGSKPQHF,TGTGCCAGTAACGCAGGATCCAAGCCCCAGCATTTT
NA,NA,TRBJ2-7,TRBV10-2,CASAPGAAYEQYF,TGCGCCAGCGCGCCGGGAGCGGCCTACGAGCAGTACTTC
NA,NA,TRBJ2-5,TRBV28,CASSLQETQYF,TGTGCCAGCAGTTTGCAGGAGACCCAGTACTTC
NA,NA,TRBJ1-5,TRBV27,CASSFNSQGVQPQHF,TGTGCCAGCAGTTTTAACTCACAGGGCGTGCAGCCCCAGCATTTT
TRBD2,NA,TRBJ2-6,TRBV27,CASSLFKRGYSGANVLTF,TGTGCCAGCAGTTTATTCAAGCGGGGATACTCTGGGGCCAACGTCCTGACTTTC
TRBD1,NA,TRBJ1-4,TRBV5-6,CASSSLDRVHNEKLFF,TGTGCCAGCAGCTCCCTGGACAGGGTCCATAATGAAAAACTGTTTTTT
TRBD2,once,TRBJ2-1,TRBV4-1,CASSQESGAWYNEQFF,TGCGCCAGCAGCCAAGAGAGCGGGGCTTGGTACAATGAGCAGTTCTTC
NA,NA,TRBJ2-3,TRBV14,CASSPRTVSTDTQYF,TGTGCCAGCAGCCCGAGGACAGTTAGCACAGATACGCAGTATTTT
NA,once,TRBJ2-2,TRBV3-1/TRBV3-2,CASSQRTASTGELFF,TGTGCCAGCAGCCAGAGGACAGCAAGTACCGGGGAGCTGTTTTTT
NA,NA,TRBJ2-7,TRBV28,CASSPRTVRTYEQYF,TGTGCCAGCAGTCCCCGGACAGTACGAACCTACGAGCAGTACTTC
NA,NA,TRBJ2-7,TRBV18,CASSPWGSEGEQYF,TGTGCCAGCTCACCGTGGGGTTCCGAGGGCGAGCAGTACTTC
TRBD1,NA,TRBJ1-3,TRBV28,CASSSTGNPNTIYF,TGTGCCAGCAGTTCGACAGGGAACCCAAACACCATATATTTT
NA,NA,TRBJ1-6,TRBV6-5,CASSYHGQDSPLHF,TGTGCCAGCAGTTACCACGGACAAGATTCACCCCTCCACTTT
NA,NA,TRBJ1-5,TRBV19,CASSIDRRASGQPQHF,TGTGCCAGTAGTATAGATCGAAGGGCCTCCGGGCAGCCCCAGCATTTT
NA,NA,TRBJ2-1,TRBV29-1,CSVFTDNEQFF,TGCAGCGTCTTCACCGACAATGAGCAGTTCTTC
TRBD2,NA,TRBJ2-7,TRBV15,CATSRELAQYEQYF,TGTGCCACCAGCAGAGAACTAGCGCAATACGAGCAGTACTTC
NA,NA,TRBJ2-1,TRBV15,CATSWRQGNEQFF,TGTGCCACCAGCTGGAGGCAAGGGAATGAGCAGTTCTTC
NA,once,TRBJ1-5,TRBV2,CASSEVGLVNQPQHF,TGTGCCAGCAGTGAGGTCGGGCTCGTCAATCAGCCCCAGCATTTT